This T cell receptor (beta chain) was profiled in a study of blood T cells in healthy people across ages. Trimming shortened V by 3 bases and J by 6 bases, and 16 bases separated the two germline ends. This CDR3 comprises 15 residues. A sample-barcoded 5' primer and a J-beta primer mix were used in a second PCR of about 7 to 11 cycles. TCRdb re-derived calls from the 5' RACE reads in MiXCR, one entry per CDR3 protein. Counted here are roughly 650,000 distinct CDR3 sequences, about 32% occurring once; the ten biggest clones make up less than 20%. In each sample, at least 6 million PBMCs were isolated. This clonotype was detected only a few times. Its antigen remains unidentified. The study, taken as a whole, reports: A strong correlation was found between TCR beta diversity and the percentage of naive T cells.

The sequencing sample was made of blood. This receptor was obtained from a woman aged 80 or older in good health. V is TRBV12-3 or TRBV12-4 and J is TRBJ2-3, with D unclear. In DNA form, the CDR3 reads TGTGCCAGCAGTTTTTCGGTTTCTTCGGATGATACGCAGTATTTT. The encoded protein is CASSFSVSSDDTQYF.